Below, 30 T cell receptor beta chains from the same sample are listed, as sequenced in a study of blood T cells in healthy people across ages. Alongside a J-beta primer mix, a sample-barcoded 5' primer served in a second PCR lasting about 7 to 11 cycles. One entry per CDR3 protein results from TCRdb running MiXCR on the 5' RACE reads. Of some 1,800,000 distinct CDR3 sequences detected, roughly 43% appear once; the ten largest clones hold 20% to 25%. Sequences were obtained from blood. Source of these receptors: a human donor in good health.

The CDR3 DNA is TGTGCCAGCAGCTTAGGTCTAGCGGGGGCCGCTACCTTGGATGAGCAGTTCTTC. Residues: CASSLGLAGAATLDEQFF. The chain is built from TRBV13 and TRBJ2-1; 10 nucleotides align to TRBD2. The CDR3 sequence is 18 residues long. V lost 0 bases to trimming and J lost 8 bases; unmatched junction nucleotides: 13. From germline, CDR1 is PRHDT and CDR2 FYEKMQ (reference sequence). The full variable domain, completed using reference TRBV13 and TRBJ2-1, is AAGVIQSPRHLIKEKRETATLKCYPIPRHDTVYWYQQGPGQDPQFLISFYEKMQSDKGSIPDRFSAQQFSDYHSELNMSSLELGDSALYFCASSLGLAGAATLDEQFFGPGTRLTVL.

About this clonotype itself: One end of the junction varies from germline; a read error may be responsible. This chain uses TRBV20-1 with TRBJ1-4; D may be TRBD1 (6 bases). Germline loops: CDR1 DFQATT, CDR2 SNEGSKA (reference sequence). CDR3 length: 15 residues. The DNA of the CDR3 is TGCAGTGCTAGAGATCTCGGGGGGCAGGCTGAAAAACGGTTTTTT. It is translated as CSARDLGGQAEKRFF.

The chain links TRBV6-5 to TRBJ2-7; possible D gene TRBD1, 5 bases. Judging by the DNA end, TRBJ2-4 fits better; the J call may be wrong. CDR3 length equals 14 residues. The germline CDR1 and CDR2 sequences are MNHEY and SVGAGI. The CDR3 region is CASSSRNRKDIQYF. The CDR3 nucleotides are TGTGCCAGCAGTTCCAGGAACAGGAAGGACATTCAGTACTTC.

The rearrangement joins TRBV7-2 to TRBJ2-5; D is perhaps TRBD2 (5 bases). The CDR3 is 14 amino acids. Germline CDR1 is SGHTA and CDR2 is FQGNSA. V gave up 5 bases and J gave up 6 bases, with 16 bases separating them. In nucleotides, the CDR3 is TGTGCCAGCAGCCCCCGTGAGGGCAAGAAGACCCAGTACTTC. Translating it yields CASSPREGKKTQYF.

This clonotype was observed a handful of times. The J gene is TRBJ1-5, the V gene TRBV7-2; a possible D gene is TRBD1 (6 bases). The ends were cut back, 8 bases at V and 2 bases at J, with 10 bases in the middle. Germline CDR1 reads SGHTA; CDR2 reads FQGNSA. There are 13 residues in the CDR3. CDR3 DNA sequence: TGTGCCAGCTCAAAGGGGGGCAATCAGCCCCAGCATTTT. Residues: CASSKGGNQPQHF.

This chain uses TRBV6-5 with TRBJ2-1; D not resolved. TRBJ2-7 explains the end of the DNA better; the J call may be wrong. The CDR3 covers 14 residues. The germline V gene has CDR1 MNHEY and CDR2 SVGAGI. In DNA form, the CDR3 reads TGTGCCAGCAGTTACTCGGCAGGTCGGAATGAGCAGTACTTC. It specifies CASSYSAGRNEQYF.

The chain joins TRBV7-2 to TRBJ2-1; TRBD2 aligns across 12 bases. V was pared by 5 bases and J by 12 bases, with 11 bases of the junction left unmatched. Germline V CDR1 and CDR2: SGHTA, FQGNSA. CDR3 length: 15 amino acids. CDR3 amino acids: CASSPPPSGGAGQFF. DNA for the CDR3: TGTGCCAGCAGCCCCCCTCCTAGCGGGGGGGCGGGGCAGTTCTTC.

The chain carries TRBV6-5 and TRBJ1-2, with D perhaps matching TRBD1 (6 bases). Germline CDR1 MNHEY, CDR2 SVGAGI. Trimming stripped 6 bases from V and 3 bases from J, with 14 bases between. This CDR3 is built from 14 residues. CDR3 sequence reads: CASRGGGADYGYTF. DNA for the CDR3: TGTGCCAGCAGAGGGGGGGGCGCGGACTATGGCTACACCTTC.

The genes are TRBV4-2 and TRBJ1-2; weak D call: TRBD1 (5 bases). The V gene's germline CDR1 is LGHNA and CDR2 YNFKEQ. Trimming pared 0 bases from V and 7 bases from J, leaving 18 bases between. The CDR3 consists of 16 residues. The CDR3 here is CASSQDPGRQGRGYTF. DNA for the CDR3: TGTGCCAGCAGCCAAGATCCAGGGCGCCAGGGTCGTGGCTACACCTTC.

This clonotype has a handful of counts. CDR3: CASSYQSTGDTQYF. CDR3 sequence (DNA): TGTGCCAGCAGTTACCAGTCTACCGGCGATACGCAGTATTTT. V and J are TRBV6-5 and TRBJ2-3; no firm D call. V shed 2 bases and J shed 6 bases, with 12 bases lying between them. This CDR3 has 14 residues. Germline V gives CDR1 MNHEY, CDR2 SVGAGI.

The chain joins TRBV2 to TRBJ2-1; 8 nucleotides align to TRBD1. Germline lookup yields CDR1 SNHLY and CDR2 FYNNEI. The CDR3 spans 18 residues. The V segment lost 2 bases and the J segment 2 bases; nucleotides outside the gene matches: 11. This chain's CDR3 is CASSEIPPGQGTYNEQFF. The CDR3 nucleotides are TGTGCCAGCAGTGAAATCCCACCAGGACAGGGCACCTACAATGAGCAGTTCTTC.

The rearrangement links TRBV11-2 to TRBJ2-3, with TRBD1 matching 10 bases. Looked up from germline, CDR1 is SGHAT and CDR2 is FQNNGV. The CDR3 sequence is 15 residues long. The V and J ends lost 5 bases and 3 bases, in that order; junction bases with no gene match: 5. The CDR3 DNA reads TGTGCCAGCAGCGACTGGGACAGGGGAACAGATACGCAGTATTTT. It yields the protein CASSDWDRGTDTQYF.

The sample holds a few counts of this clonotype. The chain employs TRBV4-3 and TRBJ1-2; D call uncertain. This CDR3 is 15 amino acids long. Germline lookup yields CDR1 LGHNA and CDR2 YSLEER. V was clipped by 0 bases and J by 6 bases, with 14 bases between them. CDR3 loop: CASSQDPLRQDGYTF. For the CDR3, the DNA is TGCGCCAGCAGCCAAGATCCGCTCCGTCAGGATGGCTACACCTTC.

The chain recombines TRBV28 with TRBJ2-5; 9 nucleotides match TRBD1. The germline gives CDR1 MDHEN, CDR2 SYDVKM. The CDR3 extends over 16 amino acids. After removal of 5 bases from V and 5 bases from J, the junction contained 12 bases not matched to a gene. CDR3 sequence: CASSLPPGQGWETQYF. The CDR3 coding sequence is TGTGCCAGCAGTCTCCCGCCGGGACAGGGATGGGAGACCCAGTACTTC.

This clonotype was seen a handful of times. V usage is TRBV11-2 and J usage is TRBJ2-3, with D possibly being TRBD1 or TRBD2 (6 bases each). CDR3 size: 16 residues. From germline, CDR1 is SGHAT and CDR2 FQNNGV. V shed 0 bases and J shed 5 bases, with 15 bases lying between them. This CDR3 reads CASSLDRGGRVDTQYF. The CDR3 nucleotides are TGTGCCAGCAGCTTAGATCGTGGGGGGCGAGTAGATACGCAGTATTTT.

This clonotype has just a few counts. The J gene is TRBJ1-1, the V gene TRBV7-9; D call uncertain. The CDR3 totals 15 residues. Per the germline V gene, CDR1 is SEHNR and CDR2 is FQNEAQ (reference sequence). Trimming removed 2 bases from V and 1 base from J, with 11 bases in between. This CDR3 reads CASSLSPPRNTEAFF. In DNA form, the CDR3 reads TGTGCCAGCAGCTTATCCCCCCCTAGGAACACTGAAGCTTTCTTT.

This clonotype has only a few counts. The genes are TRBV4-1 and TRBJ2-1; tentative D call: TRBD2 (5 bases). The CDR3 contains 15 residues. Trimming shortened V by 4 bases and J by 2 bases, and 12 bases separated the two germline ends. CDR1 and CDR2 (germline): MGHRA, YSYEKL. The CDR3 DNA follows: TGCGCCAGCAGCCGAATAGGAGGCCCCTACAATGAGCAGTTCTTC. Amino acids: CASSRIGGPYNEQFF.

The rearrangement joins TRBV6-6 to TRBJ1-2, with D maybe TRBD1 (6 bases). Germline V gene data show CDR1 as MNHNY and CDR2 as SVGAGI (reference sequence). V gave up 7 bases and J gave up 8 bases, with 14 bases separating them. The CDR3 length is 12 residues. The CDR3 DNA is TGTGCCAGCACGGGGGGGCTCGTAGGCTACACCTTC. Translated, it gives CASTGGLVGYTF.

The V and J genes are TRBV15 and TRBJ2-7; D perhaps matches TRBD2 (6 bases). CDR1 and CDR2 (germline): LNHNV, YYDKDF (reference sequence). Deletions cut 8 bases from V and 6 bases from J, with 20 bases between. The CDR3 runs 14 residues. The CDR3 DNA reads as TGTGCCACCGGGCTGACGGAGGGGACCCGCGAGCAGTACTTC. Translated, it gives CATGLTEGTREQYF.

The rearrangement joins TRBV12-3 or TRBV12-4 to TRBJ1-2; D not resolved. The CDR3 is 15 amino acids. V lost 3 bases, J lost 7 bases, and 18 bases lay in between. The CDR3 protein is CASSFPTRGSAGYTF. CDR3 nucleotides: TGTGCCAGCAGTTTCCCCACGCGAGGTTCGGCTGGCTACACCTTC.

This clonotype was observed once. V and J are TRBV7-2 and TRBJ2-7; TRBD1 matches 8 bases. The germline V gene encodes CDR1 SGHTA and CDR2 FQGNSA. The V gene end was trimmed by 4 bases and the J gene end by 0 bases; junction bases not matched to a gene: 8. The CDR3 covers 16 residues. The CDR3 region is CASSSPGQANSYEQYF. CDR3 bases: TGTGCCAGCAGCTCCCCGGGACAGGCGAACTCCTACGAGCAGTACTTC. The full variable domain, completed using reference TRBV7-2 and TRBJ2-7, is GAGVSQSPSNKVTEKGKDVELRCDPISGHTALYWYRQSLGQGLEFLIYFQGNSAPDKSGLPSDRFSAERTGGSVSTLTIQRTQQEDSAVYLCASSSPGQANSYEQYFGPGTRLTVT.

This clonotype was seen a handful of times. V usage is TRBV10-3 and J usage is TRBJ2-7; TRBD1 might be the D (6 bases). The J call may be incorrect, as the DNA end agrees better with TRBJ2-5. The CDR3 has 14 amino acids. Germline loops: CDR1 ENHRY, CDR2 SYGVKD. In DNA form, the CDR3 reads TGTGCCATCAGTGAGTCCAGGGGTAAAGAGACCCAGTACTTC. Translation gives CAISESRGKETQYF.

The V and J genes are TRBV3-1 and TRBJ1-2; TRBD1 is a possible D gene (5 bases). The CDR3 has 15 residues. CDR1 LGHDT and CDR2 YNNKEL come from the germline V gene (reference sequence). Trimming cost V 2 bases and J 3 bases, with 13 bases left between them. The CDR3 is CASSQLGPQDYGYTF. CDR3 DNA sequence: TGTGCCAGCAGCCAATTGGGACCTCAGGACTATGGCTACACCTTC.

This clonotype was seen only once. V and J are TRBV9 and TRBJ2-2; D may be TRBD1 (6 bases). Trimming pared 2 bases from V and 10 bases from J, leaving 12 bases between. The length of the CDR3 is 13 residues. Germline CDR1 and CDR2: SGDLS and YYNGEE. In DNA form, the CDR3 reads TGTGCCAGCAGCGTTTACAGGGCTGAGGAGCTGTTTTTT. This sequence encodes CASSVYRAEELFF.

The rearrangement links TRBV6-5 to TRBJ2-1, with a possible D match to TRBD2 (6 bases). With 3 bases removed from V and 13 bases from J, the gap between germline ends came to 16 bases. CDR1 and CDR2 (germline): MNHEY, SVGAGI. The CDR3 has 13 residues. The chain's CDR3 is CASSYLPGGKQFF. In nucleotides, the CDR3 is TGTGCCAGCAGTTATCTCCCCGGGGGTAAACAGTTCTTC.

This clonotype appeared a few times. This rearrangement joins TRBV29-1 to TRBJ1-2, with 9 bases matching TRBD1. Germline CDR1 SQVTM, CDR2 ANQGSEA. Trimming took 5 bases from V and 2 from J; bases not matched to a gene: 3. This CDR3 is 13 amino acids long. The CDR3 DNA reads TGCAGCGTTTGGACAGGGGAGAACTATGGCTACACCTTC. As protein: CSVWTGENYGYTF.

V gene TRBV9 combines with J gene TRBJ1-5, with TRBD1 identical over 7 bases. There are 15 residues in the CDR3. V trimming: 0 bases; J trimming: 0 bases; junction bases outside the gene matches: 0. CDR1 is SGDLS and CDR2 is YYNGEE in the germline V gene. The CDR3 loop reads CASSVGDSSNQPQHF. CDR3 coding DNA: TGTGCCAGCAGCGTAGGGGACAGTAGCAATCAGCCCCAGCATTTT.

This clonotype has just a few counts. This chain joins TRBV7-3 and TRBJ2-7, with D possibly being TRBD2 (6 bases). Per the germline V gene, CDR1 is SGHTA and CDR2 is FQGTGA. V gave up 1 base and J gave up 3 bases, with 10 bases separating them. CDR3 length: 14 residues. CDR3 region: CASSLMPGVYEQYF. The CDR3 nucleotides are TGTGCCAGCAGCTTAATGCCGGGGGTCTACGAGCAGTACTTC.

This sequence joins TRBV4-3 and TRBJ1-1; TRBD1 might be the D (5 bases). The germline V and J ends were trimmed by 1 base and 0 bases, with 12 bases remaining between them. This CDR3 comprises 16 residues. CDR1 is LGHNA and CDR2 is YSLEER in the germline V gene. CDR3 bases: TGCGCCAGCAGCCAAGCCCCCACAGGCCTGAACACTGAAGCTTTCTTT. Its translation: CASSQAPTGLNTEAFF.

The V and J genes are TRBV4-3 and TRBJ2-3; D unclear. This CDR3 is built from 13 residues. CDR1 and CDR2 from the germline V gene are LGHNA and YSLEER. The V end was cut by 2 bases, the J end by 9 bases, with 12 bases between. The CDR3 sequence is CASSQNVLGTQYF. CDR3 in DNA: TGCGCCAGCAGCCAAAATGTTTTGGGCACGCAGTATTTT.